This TCR beta chain was observed in a study of blood T cell repertoires in COVID-19. Unmatched junction bases numbered 13, after V lost 11 bases and J lost 3 bases. Looked up from germline, CDR1 is MNHEY and CDR2 is SMNVEV (reference sequence). The CDR3 contains 14 residues. Only in-frame clones appear in the TCRdb table, and some are missing; sequencing was by immunoSEQ multiplex PCR. The table includes 120,000 or so clones, 69% detected once. The sequenced material came from peripheral blood. The clonotype was recovered from a woman between 70 and 85 years old with acute or convalescent COVID-19. This chain uses TRBV27 with TRBJ2-7; 7 nucleotides agree with TRBD2. CDR3 sequence (DNA): TGTGCCTCAGCAGTCCGTGGGGGGGGCTACGAGCAGTACTTC. Protein sequence: CASAVRGGGYEQYF.